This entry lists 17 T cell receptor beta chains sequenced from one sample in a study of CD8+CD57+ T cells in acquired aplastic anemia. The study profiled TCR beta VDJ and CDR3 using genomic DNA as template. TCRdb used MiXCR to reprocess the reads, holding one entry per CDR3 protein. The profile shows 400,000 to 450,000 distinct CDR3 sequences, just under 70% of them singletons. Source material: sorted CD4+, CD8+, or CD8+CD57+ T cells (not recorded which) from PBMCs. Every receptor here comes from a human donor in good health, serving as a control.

CDR3 protein: CSASHGGENEQFF. CDR3 nucleotide sequence: TGCAGTGCCAGCCACGGAGGGGAAAATGAGCAGTTCTTC. This chain uses TRBV20-1 with TRBJ2-1; D is possibly TRBD2 (6 bases). Germline V gene sequence: CDR1 DFQATT, CDR2 SNEGSKA (reference sequence). The CDR3 is made up of 13 amino acids. The V end lost 6 bases, the J end lost 7 bases, and 16 bases lay between the germline ends.

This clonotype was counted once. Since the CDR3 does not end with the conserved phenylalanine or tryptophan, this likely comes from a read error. CDR3 residues: CATSRDCTSGYTS. CDR3 in DNA: TGTGCCACCAGCAGAGACTGTACGTCGGGCTACACCTCA. The chain is built from TRBV7-8 and TRBJ1-2; no firm D call. Germline V gene data show CDR1 as SGHVS and CDR2 as FQNEAQ. This CDR3 has 13 residues.

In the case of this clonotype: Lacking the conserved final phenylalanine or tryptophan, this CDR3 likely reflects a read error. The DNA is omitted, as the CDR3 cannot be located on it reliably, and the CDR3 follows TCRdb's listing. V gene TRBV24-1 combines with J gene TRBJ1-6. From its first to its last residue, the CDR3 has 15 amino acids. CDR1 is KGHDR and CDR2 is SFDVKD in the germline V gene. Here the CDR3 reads CASSIGTRYNSPLLL.

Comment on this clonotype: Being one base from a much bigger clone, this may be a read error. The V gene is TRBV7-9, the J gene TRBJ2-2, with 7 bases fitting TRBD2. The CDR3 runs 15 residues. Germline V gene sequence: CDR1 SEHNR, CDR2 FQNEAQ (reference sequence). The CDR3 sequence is CATKGRGERTGELLF. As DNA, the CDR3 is TGTGCCACCAAAGGGAGGGGAGAGAGGACCGGGGAGCTGCTTTTT. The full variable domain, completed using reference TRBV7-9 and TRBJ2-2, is DTGVSQNPRHKITKRGQNVTFRCDPISEHNRLYWYRQTLGQGPEFLTYFQNEAQLEKSRLLSDRFSAERPKGSFSTLEIQRTEQGDSAMYLCATKGRGERTGELLFGEGSRLTVL.

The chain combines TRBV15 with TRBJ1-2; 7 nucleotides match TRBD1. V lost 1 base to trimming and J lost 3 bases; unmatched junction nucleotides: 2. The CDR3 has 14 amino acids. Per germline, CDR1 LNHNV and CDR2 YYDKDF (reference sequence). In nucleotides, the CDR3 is TGTGCCACCAGCAGAGGCAGGGGGGACTATGGCTACACCTTC. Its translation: CATSRGRGDYGYTF.

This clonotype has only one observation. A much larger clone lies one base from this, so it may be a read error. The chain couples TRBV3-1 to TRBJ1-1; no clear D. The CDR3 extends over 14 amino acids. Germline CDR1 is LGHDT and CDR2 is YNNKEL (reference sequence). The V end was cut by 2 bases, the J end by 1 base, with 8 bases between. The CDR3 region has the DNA TGTGCCAGCAGCCAAATCGGACGGAACACTGAAGCTTTCTTT. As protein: CASSQIGRNTEAFF.

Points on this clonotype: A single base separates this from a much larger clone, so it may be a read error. The CDR3, as DNA: TGTGCCAGCAGCTCTAGCACAGATACGCAGTGTTTT. This sequence encodes CASSSSTDTQCF. The chain links TRBV7-2 to TRBJ2-3, with D perhaps TRBD2 (5 bases). Germline V gene data show CDR1 as SGHTA and CDR2 as FQGNSA. The CDR3 contains 12 residues.

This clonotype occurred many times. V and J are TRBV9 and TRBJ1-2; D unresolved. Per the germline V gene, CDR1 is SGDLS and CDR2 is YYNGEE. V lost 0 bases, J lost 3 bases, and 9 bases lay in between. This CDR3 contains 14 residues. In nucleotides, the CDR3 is TGTGCCAGCAGCGTAGCTCAGTCTCACTATGGCTACACCTTC. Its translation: CASSVAQSHYGYTF.

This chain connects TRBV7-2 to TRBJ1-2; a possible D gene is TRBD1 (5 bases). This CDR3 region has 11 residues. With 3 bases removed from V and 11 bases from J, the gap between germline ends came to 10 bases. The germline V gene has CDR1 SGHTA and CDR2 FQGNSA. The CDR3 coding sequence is TGTGCCAGCAGCTTTAGGCAGGGTTACACCTTC. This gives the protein CASSFRQGYTF. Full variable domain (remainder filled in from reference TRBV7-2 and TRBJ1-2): GAGVSQSPSNKVTEKGKDVELRCDPISGHTALYWYRQSLGQGLEFLIYFQGNSAPDKSGLPSDRFSAERTGGSVSTLTIQRTQQEDSAVYLCASSFRQGYTFGSGTRLTVV.

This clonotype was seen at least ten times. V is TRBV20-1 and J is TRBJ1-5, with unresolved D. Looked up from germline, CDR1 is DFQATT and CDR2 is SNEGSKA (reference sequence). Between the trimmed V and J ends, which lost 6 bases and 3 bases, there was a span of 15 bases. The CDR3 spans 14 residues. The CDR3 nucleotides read TGCAGTGCAAGGACGGAGATGATCAATCAGCCCCAGCATTTT. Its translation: CSARTEMINQPQHF.

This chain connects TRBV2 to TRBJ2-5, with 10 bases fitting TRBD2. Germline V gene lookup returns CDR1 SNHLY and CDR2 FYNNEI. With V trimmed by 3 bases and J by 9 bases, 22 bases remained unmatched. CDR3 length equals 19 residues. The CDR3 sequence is CASSEAVQFAAGGQAAQYF. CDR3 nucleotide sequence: TGTGCCAGCAGTGAGGCAGTTCAGTTCGCAGCGGGGGGGCAAGCGGCCCAGTACTTC.

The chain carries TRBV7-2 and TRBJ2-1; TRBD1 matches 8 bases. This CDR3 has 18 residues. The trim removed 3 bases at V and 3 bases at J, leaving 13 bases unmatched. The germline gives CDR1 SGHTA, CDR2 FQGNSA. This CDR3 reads CASSFGQGSDYGYNEQFF. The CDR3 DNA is TGTGCCAGCAGCTTTGGACAGGGATCCGACTATGGCTACAATGAGCAGTTCTTC.

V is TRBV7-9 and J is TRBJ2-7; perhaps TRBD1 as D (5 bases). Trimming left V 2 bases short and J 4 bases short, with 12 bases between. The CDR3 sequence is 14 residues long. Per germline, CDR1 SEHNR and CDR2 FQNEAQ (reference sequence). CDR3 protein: CASSLTSRGYEQYF. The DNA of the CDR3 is TGTGCCAGCAGCTTAACGTCAAGGGGTTACGAGCAGTACTTC.

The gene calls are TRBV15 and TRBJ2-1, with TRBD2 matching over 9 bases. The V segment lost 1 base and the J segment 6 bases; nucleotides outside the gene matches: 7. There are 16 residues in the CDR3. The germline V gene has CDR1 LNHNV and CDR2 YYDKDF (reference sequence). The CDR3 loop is CATSRGQGGRGNEQFF. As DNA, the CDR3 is TGTGCCACCAGCAGAGGACAGGGCGGGAGGGGCAATGAGCAGTTCTTC.

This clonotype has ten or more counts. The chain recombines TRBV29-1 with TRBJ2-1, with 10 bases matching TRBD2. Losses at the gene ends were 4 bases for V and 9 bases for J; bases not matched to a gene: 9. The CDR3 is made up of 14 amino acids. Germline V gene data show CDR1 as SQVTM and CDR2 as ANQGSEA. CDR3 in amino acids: CSVGESGGAVEQFF. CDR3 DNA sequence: TGCAGCGTTGGGGAAAGCGGGGGGGCCGTTGAGCAGTTCTTC.

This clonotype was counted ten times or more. The DNA of the CDR3 is TGCGCCAGCAGCTTGGTTATAGCGGCAGGCTACACCTTC. Translation: CASSLVIAAGYTF. This rearrangement joins TRBV5-1 to TRBJ1-2; D gene ambiguous. This CDR3 comprises 13 residues. V was cut by 0 bases and J by 8 bases, with 11 bases left in between. The V gene's germline CDR1 is SGHRS and CDR2 YFSETQ.

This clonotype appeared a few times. DNA for the CDR3: TGTGCCAGCAGCCCCGGGGCCAATGGGGAGCAGTACTTC. Translating gives CASSPGANGEQYF. The chain combines TRBV6-2 or TRBV6-3 with TRBJ2-7; D is possibly TRBD1 or TRBD2 (5 bases each). The CDR3 spans 13 residues. The germline V and J ends were trimmed by 6 bases and 7 bases, with 16 bases remaining between them. Per the germline V gene, CDR1 is MNHEY and CDR2 is SVGEGT.